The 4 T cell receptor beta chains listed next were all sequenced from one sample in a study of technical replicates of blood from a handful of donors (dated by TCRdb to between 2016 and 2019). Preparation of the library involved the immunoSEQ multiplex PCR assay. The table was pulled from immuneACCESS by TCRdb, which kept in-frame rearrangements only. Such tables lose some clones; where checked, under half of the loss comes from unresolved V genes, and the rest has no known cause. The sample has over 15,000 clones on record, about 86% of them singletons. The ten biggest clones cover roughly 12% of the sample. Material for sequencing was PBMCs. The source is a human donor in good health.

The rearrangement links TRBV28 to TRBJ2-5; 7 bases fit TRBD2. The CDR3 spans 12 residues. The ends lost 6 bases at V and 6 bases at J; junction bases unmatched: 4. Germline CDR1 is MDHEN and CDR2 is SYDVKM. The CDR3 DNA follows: TGTGCCAGCAGGACTAGCACGCAGACCCAGTACTTC. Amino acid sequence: CASRTSTQTQYF.

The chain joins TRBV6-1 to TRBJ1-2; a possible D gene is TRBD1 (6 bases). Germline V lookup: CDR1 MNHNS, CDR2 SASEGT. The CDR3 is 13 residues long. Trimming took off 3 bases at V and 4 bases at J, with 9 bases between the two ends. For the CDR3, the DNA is TGTGCCAGCAGTGATTGGGGGCGCTATGGCTACACCTTC. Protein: CASSDWGRYGYTF.

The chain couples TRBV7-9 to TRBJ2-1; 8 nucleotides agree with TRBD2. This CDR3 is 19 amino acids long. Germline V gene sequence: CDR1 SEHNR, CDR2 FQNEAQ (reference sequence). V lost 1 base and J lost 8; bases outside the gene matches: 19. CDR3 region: CASSLVLIFAGGHTDEQFF. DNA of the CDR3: TGTGCCAGCAGCTTAGTCTTAATCTTCGCGGGAGGTCACACCGATGAGCAGTTCTTC.

CDR3 protein: CASSFISENTEAFF. CDR3 nucleotide sequence: TGTGCCAGCAGTTTTATCAGCGAGAACACTGAAGCTTTCTTT. The genes are TRBV28 and TRBJ1-1; no reliable D call. CDR3 size: 14 residues. V was trimmed by 3 bases and J by 1 base, leaving 9 bases between them. Germline V gene lookup returns CDR1 MDHEN and CDR2 SYDVKM.